Shown below are 13 T cell receptor beta chains from a single sample sequenced in a study of T cell changes during pregnancy in multiple sclerosis. Data came from immunoSEQ multiplex PCR; TCRdb stores just in-frame clones and leaves some out. The sample has tens of thousands of clones; roughly 86% are singletons. The specimen was peripheral blood, collected in the first trimester of pregnancy. These receptors all stem from a female donor with multiple sclerosis, enrolled in a pregnancy study.

This clone was detected only a few times. In DNA, the CDR3 is TGTGCCAGCAGTAACAGGTTGAACTATGGCTACACCTTC. Its protein product is CASSNRLNYGYTF. The chain couples TRBV2 to TRBJ1-2; perhaps TRBD1 as D (5 bases). V lost 5 bases and J lost 2, with 9 bases in between. This CDR3 contains 13 residues. Germline V gives CDR1 SNHLY, CDR2 FYNNEI. Looking up the rest from reference TRBV2 and TRBJ1-2 gives the full variable domain: EPEVTQTPSHQVTQMGQEVILRCVPISNHLYFYWYRQILGQKVEFLVSFYNNEISEKSEIFDDQFSVERPDGSNFTLKIRSTKLEDSAMYFCASSNRLNYGYTFGSGTRLTVV.

The gene calls are TRBV6-1 and TRBJ2-4; perhaps TRBD2 as D (5 bases). There are 12 residues in the CDR3. Trimming removed 3 bases at V and 9 bases at J, with 9 bases between. Per the germline V gene, CDR1 is MNHNS and CDR2 is SASEGT. CDR3 DNA: TGTGCCAGCAGTGAGGGAGTGACCATTCAGTACTTC. This gives the protein CASSEGVTIQYF.

The V and J genes are TRBV29-1 and TRBJ2-1, with 9 bases matching TRBD1. V was clipped by 5 bases and J by 8 bases; unmatched bases: 13. CDR3 size: 15 residues. Germline CDR1 is SQVTM and CDR2 is ANQGSEA. The CDR3 reads CSVRTTRTGVHEQFF. The CDR3 coding sequence is TGCAGCGTTAGAACAACTAGGACAGGGGTCCATGAGCAGTTCTTC.

V is TRBV7-9 and J is TRBJ1-4; 8 nucleotides agree with TRBD1. V trimming: 5 bases; J trimming: 6 bases; junction bases outside the gene matches: 8. In germline, CDR1 is SEHNR, CDR2 FQNEAQ (reference sequence). This CDR3 region has 15 residues. The CDR3: CASSTRGQGHEKLFF. The CDR3 region has the DNA TGTGCCAGCAGCACCCGCGGACAGGGACATGAAAAACTGTTTTTT.

This clone was seen only once. The rearrangement joins TRBV5-4 to TRBJ1-2, with D unclear. The CDR3 extends over 15 amino acids. V lost 4 bases, J lost 0 bases, and 13 bases lay in between. CDR1 SGHNT and CDR2 YYREEE come from the germline V gene (reference sequence). Here the CDR3 DNA reads TGTGCCAGCAGCCGGAGGGCCAGCCCTAACTATGGCTACACCTTC. It yields the protein CASSRRASPNYGYTF.

J is TRBJ2-2 and V is TRBV7-2; D gene uncertain. V was shortened by 1 base and J by 4 bases, with 10 bases between the two germline ends. Germline loops: CDR1 SGHTA, CDR2 FQGNSA. The CDR3 runs 15 residues. As DNA, the CDR3 is TGTGCCAGCAGCTTAGATGGCAAACGCACCGGGGAGCTGTTTTTT. Protein product: CASSLDGKRTGELFF.

The chain employs TRBV30 and TRBJ1-5; D is unclear. V was shortened by 5 bases and J by 2 bases, with 13 bases between the two germline ends. Per germline, CDR1 GTSNPN and CDR2 SVGIG (reference sequence). This CDR3 region has 14 residues. The CDR3 DNA sequence: TGTGCCTGGGCGACGCCCGGGGGCAATCAGCCCCAGCATTTT. As protein: CAWATPGGNQPQHF.

The J gene is TRBJ2-1, the V gene TRBV7-3, with TRBD2 matching 11 bases. Germline V gives CDR1 SGHTA, CDR2 FQGTGA. J gave up 15 bases and V 5 bases, and 36 bases lay outside the gene matches. This CDR3 region has 22 residues. The CDR3 bases are TGTGCCAGCAGCCTTCAGTGGTTGACAGGCTCCATAAGACTAGCGGGAATTCCGGGGGGGTTCTTC. This encodes CASSLQWLTGSIRLAGIPGGFF.

The chain has TRBV19 and TRBJ1-1; D is ambiguous. Trimming took 3 bases from V and 2 from J, leaving 16 bases between them. The CDR3 loop spans 16 amino acids. CDR1 and CDR2 (germline): LNHDA, SQIVND (reference sequence). The CDR3 is CASSIPPRAGNTEAFF. CDR3 nucleotides: TGTGCCAGTAGTATCCCTCCGAGGGCGGGAAACACTGAAGCTTTCTTT.

This clone appeared a single time. V gene TRBV28 combines with J gene TRBJ2-7; 8 positions agree with TRBD2. CDR3 length equals 14 residues. Germline V gives CDR1 MDHEN, CDR2 SYDVKM. The junction had 4 bases not matched to a gene; V was cut back by 1 base and J by 5 bases. CDR3 nucleotides: TGTGCCAGCAGTTTATCAGCGGGAGCGCACGAGCAGTACTTC. As protein: CASSLSAGAHEQYF.

This rearrangement joins TRBV19 to TRBJ1-5; TRBD1 might be the D (6 bases). The CDR3 has 17 residues. Trimming took 3 bases from V and 2 from J, leaving 17 bases between them. The germline V gene encodes CDR1 LNHDA and CDR2 SQIVND (reference sequence). The CDR3 sequence is CASSIFRGARGNQPQHF. For the CDR3, the DNA is TGTGCCAGTAGTATCTTCCGGGGGGCTCGGGGCAATCAGCCCCAGCATTTT.

V is TRBV5-4 and J is TRBJ2-5, with 10 bases fitting TRBD2. The germline CDR1 and CDR2 sequences are SGHNT and YYREEE (reference sequence). This CDR3 contains 16 residues. Germline trimming cut 2 bases from V and 2 bases from J; bases unmatched to any gene: 6. CDR3 in amino acids: CASSLSSGSVQETQYF. In nucleotides, the CDR3 is TGTGCCAGCAGCTTATCTAGCGGGAGTGTACAAGAGACCCAGTACTTC.

The chain combines TRBV13 with TRBJ2-7; D may correspond to TRBD1 or TRBD2 (6 bases each). In germline, CDR1 is PRHDT, CDR2 FYEKMQ (reference sequence). The V gene lost 4 bases and the J gene lost 3 bases, with 13 bases spanning the gap. This CDR3 comprises 14 residues. Here the CDR3 reads CASSSGGGLYEQYF. The CDR3 DNA sequence: TGTGCCAGCAGCTCAGGAGGGGGTCTCTACGAGCAGTACTTC.